A selection of T cell receptor beta chains follows, all from one sample in a study of T cells after yellow fever vaccination. TCRdb passed the 5' RACE reads through MiXCR, listing each CDR3 protein once. Among fewer than 400,000 distinct CDR3 sequences, approximately 6% were seen once, and the ten largest hold approximately 15%. Material: PBMCs, obtained 5 days after the yellow fever booster vaccination. All receptors derive from a young man who received the YFV17D yellow fever vaccine. Both conserved end residues are part of each CDR3. A D gene is named only where the DNA matches it firmly. Clone size is shown for a subset of rows, as once, few, many or a class of expanded clone.

V gene: TRBV4-3
J gene: TRBJ1-2
clone size: few
D gene: .
CDR3 DNA: TGCGCCAGCAGCCAAGATTACGGCTATGGCTACACCTTC
CDR3 protein: CASSQDYGYGYTF

V gene: TRBV14
J gene: TRBJ2-3
clone size: many
D gene: .
CDR3 DNA: TGTGCCAGCAGTTCTAGACCCCATTCAGATACGCAGTATTTT
CDR3 protein: CASSSRPHSDTQYF

V gene: TRBV28
J gene: TRBJ2-5
clone size: many
D gene: .
CDR3 DNA: TGTGCCAGCAGGGCCTACGGGACGCCGCAAGAGACCCAGTACTTC
CDR3 protein: CASRAYGTPQETQYF

V gene: TRBV15
J gene: TRBJ2-7
clone size: .
D gene: .
CDR3 DNA: TGTGCCACCAGCAGAGAAATCAGCGAGCAGTACTTC
CDR3 protein: CATSREISEQYF

V gene: TRBV20-1
J gene: TRBJ1-3
clone size: .
D gene: .
CDR3 DNA: TGCAGTGCTAGATCCGGGCCTTTTTCGGGAAACACCATATATTTT
CDR3 protein: CSARSGPFSGNTIYF

V gene: TRBV7-2
J gene: TRBJ2-5
clone size: many
D gene: .
CDR3 DNA: TGTGCCAGCAGCCCACCCCCAGGGGGGGAGACCCAGTACTTC
CDR3 protein: CASSPPPGGETQYF

V gene: TRBV5-1
J gene: TRBJ2-3
clone size: many
D gene: .
CDR3 DNA: TGCGCCAGCAGCTTGGCCTTCGCAGATACGCAGTATTTT
CDR3 protein: CASSLAFADTQYF

V gene: TRBV3-1
J gene: TRBJ2-7
clone size: many
D gene: TRBD1
CDR3 DNA: TGTGCCAGCAGCCCCGGACAGGGGTTGGGCGAGCAGTACTTC
CDR3 protein: CASSPGQGLGEQYF

V gene: TRBV29-1
J gene: TRBJ2-1
clone size: few
D gene: TRBD2
CDR3 DNA: TGCAGCGTTGTTAGACCGGGACTAGCGGGGTTCAATGAGCAGTTCTTC
CDR3 protein: CSVVRPGLAGFNEQFF

V gene: TRBV5-1
J gene: TRBJ2-5
clone size: many
D gene: TRBD1
CDR3 DNA: TGCGCCAGCAGCTCCGCGACAGGGGAAGAGACCCAGTACTTC
CDR3 protein: CASSSATGEETQYF

V gene: TRBV29-1
J gene: TRBJ2-1
clone size: .
D gene: TRBD2
CDR3 DNA: TGCAGCGTTGAAGAGGGACTAGCGGGAACCTACAATGAGCAGTTCTTC
CDR3 protein: CSVEEGLAGTYNEQFF